This TCR beta chain was documented in a study of follicular helper T cells after annual influenza vaccination. Points from the study as a whole: Most later recoveries of Day 7 ICOS+CD38+ clones were ICOS-CD38- cTfh.

The V gene's germline CDR1 is SGHDN and CDR2 FVKESK. The CDR3 contains 16 residues. The V gene lost 0 bases and the J gene lost 2 bases, with 13 bases spanning the gap. Remarks on this clone: Its antigen is undetermined.

Time point: 2015-2016 season, 7 days after influenza vaccination. Using immunoSEQ multiplex PCR, the repertoire was profiled, and TCRdb retains in-frame clones only, with some absent. The repertoire has about 10,000 clones, roughly 80% of them found once; the top ten carry about 0.4%. The clonotype originates from an adult who received the influenza vaccine. This chain links TRBV14 with TRBJ1-1; D perhaps matches TRBD1 (5 bases). This material consisted of CXCR5- memory CD4+ T cells sorted from blood, taken 7 days after influenza vaccination. CDR3 sequence (DNA): TGTGCCAGCAGCCAAGATCTAGGCAGGGTAAACACTGAAGCTTTCTTT. Its translation: CASSQDLGRVNTEAFF.